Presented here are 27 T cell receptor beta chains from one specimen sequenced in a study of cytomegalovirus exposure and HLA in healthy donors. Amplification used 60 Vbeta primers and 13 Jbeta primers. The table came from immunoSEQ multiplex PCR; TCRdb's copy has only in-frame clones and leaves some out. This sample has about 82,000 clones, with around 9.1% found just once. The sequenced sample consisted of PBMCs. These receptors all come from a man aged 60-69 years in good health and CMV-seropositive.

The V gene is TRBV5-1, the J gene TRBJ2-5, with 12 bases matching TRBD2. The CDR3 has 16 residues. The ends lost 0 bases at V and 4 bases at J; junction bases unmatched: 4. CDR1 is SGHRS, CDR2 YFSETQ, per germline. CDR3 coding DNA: TGCGCCAGCAGCTTGGAGCCTAGCGGGGGGGGAGAGACCCAGTACTTC. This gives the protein CASSLEPSGGGETQYF. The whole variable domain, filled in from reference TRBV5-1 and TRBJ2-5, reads KAGVTQTPRYLIKTRGQQVTLSCSPISGHRSVSWYQQTPGQGLQFLFEYFSETQRNKGNFPGRFSGRQFSNSRSEMNVSTLELGDSALYLCASSLEPSGGGETQYFGPGTRLLVL.

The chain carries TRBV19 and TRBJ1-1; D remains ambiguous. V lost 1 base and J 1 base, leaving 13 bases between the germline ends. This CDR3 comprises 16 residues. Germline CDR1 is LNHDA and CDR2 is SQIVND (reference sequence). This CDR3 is CASSIGERGPNTEAFF. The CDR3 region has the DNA TGTGCCAGTAGTATAGGAGAACGGGGTCCGAACACTGAAGCTTTCTTT.

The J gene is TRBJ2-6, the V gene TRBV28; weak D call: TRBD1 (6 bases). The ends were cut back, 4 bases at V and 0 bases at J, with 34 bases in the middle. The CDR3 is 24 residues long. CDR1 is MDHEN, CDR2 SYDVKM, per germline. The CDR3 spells CASSSRIQGISPPSPLSGANVLTF. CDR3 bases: TGTGCCAGCAGTTCACGGATACAGGGAATCAGTCCACCTTCCCCCCTCTCTGGGGCCAACGTCCTGACTTTC.

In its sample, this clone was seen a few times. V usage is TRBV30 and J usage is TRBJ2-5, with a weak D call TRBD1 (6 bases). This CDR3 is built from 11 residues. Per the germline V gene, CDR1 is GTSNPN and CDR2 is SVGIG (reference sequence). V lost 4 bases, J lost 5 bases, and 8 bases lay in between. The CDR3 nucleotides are TGTGCCTGGACGCAGGGGGAGACCCAGTACTTC. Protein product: CAWTQGETQYF.

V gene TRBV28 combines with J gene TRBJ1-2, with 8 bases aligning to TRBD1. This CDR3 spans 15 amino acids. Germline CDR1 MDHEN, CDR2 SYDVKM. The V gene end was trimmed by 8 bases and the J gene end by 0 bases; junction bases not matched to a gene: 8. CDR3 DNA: TGTGCCAGCTCCCGGACAGGGAAAACTAACTATGGCTACACCTTC. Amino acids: CASSRTGKTNYGYTF.

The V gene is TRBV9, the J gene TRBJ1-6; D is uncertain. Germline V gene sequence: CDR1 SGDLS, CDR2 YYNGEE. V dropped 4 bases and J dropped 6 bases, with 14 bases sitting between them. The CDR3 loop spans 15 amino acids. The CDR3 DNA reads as TGTGCCAGCAGCCCTCACTCCGGGGTTAATTCACCCCTCCACTTT. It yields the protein CASSPHSGVNSPLHF.

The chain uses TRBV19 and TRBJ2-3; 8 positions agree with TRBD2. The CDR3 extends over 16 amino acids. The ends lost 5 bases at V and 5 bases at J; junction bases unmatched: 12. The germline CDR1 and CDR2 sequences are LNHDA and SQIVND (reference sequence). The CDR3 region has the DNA TGTGCCAGTAGTCCATTCATTAGCGGGAATTTAGATACGCAGTATTTT. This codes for CASSPFISGNLDTQYF. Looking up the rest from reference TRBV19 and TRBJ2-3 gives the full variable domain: DGGITQSPKYLFRKEGQNVTLSCEQNLNHDAMYWYRQDPGQGLRLIYYSQIVNDFQKGDIAEGYSVSREKKESFPLTVTSAQKNPTAFYLCASSPFISGNLDTQYFGPGTRLTVL.

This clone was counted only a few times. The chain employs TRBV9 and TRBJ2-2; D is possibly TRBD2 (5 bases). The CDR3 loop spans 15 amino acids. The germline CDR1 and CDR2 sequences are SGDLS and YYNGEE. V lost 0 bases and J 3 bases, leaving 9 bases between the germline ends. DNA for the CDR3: TGTGCCAGCAGCGTAGAGAGGGCTGACACCGGGGAGCTGTTTTTT. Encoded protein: CASSVERADTGELFF.

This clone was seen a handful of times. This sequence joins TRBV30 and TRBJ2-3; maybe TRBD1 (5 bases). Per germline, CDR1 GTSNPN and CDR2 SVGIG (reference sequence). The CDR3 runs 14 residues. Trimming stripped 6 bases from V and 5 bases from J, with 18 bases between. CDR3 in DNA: TGTGCCTGCATAACAACTACAGGAGTAGATACGCAGTATTTT. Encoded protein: CACITTTGVDTQYF.

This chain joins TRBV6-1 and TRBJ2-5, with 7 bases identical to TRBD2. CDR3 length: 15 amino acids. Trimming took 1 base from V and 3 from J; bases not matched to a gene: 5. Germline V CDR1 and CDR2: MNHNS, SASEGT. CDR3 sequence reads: CASSEGASGEETQYF. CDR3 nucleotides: TGTGCCAGCAGTGAAGGAGCTAGCGGAGAAGAGACCCAGTACTTC.

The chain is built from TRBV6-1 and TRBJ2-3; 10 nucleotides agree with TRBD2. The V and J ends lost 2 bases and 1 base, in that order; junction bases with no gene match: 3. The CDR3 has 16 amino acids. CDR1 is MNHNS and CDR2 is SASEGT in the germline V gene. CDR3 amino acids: CASSESSGRGTDTQYF. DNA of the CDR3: TGTGCCAGCAGTGAATCCAGCGGGAGGGGCACAGATACGCAGTATTTT.

The CDR3 DNA follows: TGCGCCAGCAGCCTTACGGACAATAACGGCGAGCAGTACGTC. It is translated as CASSLTDNNGEQYV. The chain has TRBV4-1 and TRBJ2-7; maybe TRBD1 (5 bases). Looked up from germline, CDR1 is MGHRA and CDR2 is YSYEKL. Trimming pared 4 bases from V and 6 bases from J, leaving 16 bases between. This CDR3 spans 14 amino acids.

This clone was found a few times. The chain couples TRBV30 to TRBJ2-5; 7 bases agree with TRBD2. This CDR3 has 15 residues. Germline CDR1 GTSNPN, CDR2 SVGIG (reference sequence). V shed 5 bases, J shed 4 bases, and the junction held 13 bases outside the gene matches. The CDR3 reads CAWGTKVGPGETQYF. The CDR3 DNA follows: TGTGCCTGGGGGACTAAGGTAGGACCCGGAGAGACCCAGTACTTC.

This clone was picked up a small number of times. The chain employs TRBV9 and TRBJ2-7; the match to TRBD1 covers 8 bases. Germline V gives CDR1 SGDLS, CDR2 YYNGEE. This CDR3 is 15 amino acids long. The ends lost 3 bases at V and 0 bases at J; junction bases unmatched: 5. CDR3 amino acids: CASSETGVASYEQYF. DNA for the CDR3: TGTGCCAGCAGCGAGACAGGGGTGGCCTCCTACGAGCAGTACTTC.

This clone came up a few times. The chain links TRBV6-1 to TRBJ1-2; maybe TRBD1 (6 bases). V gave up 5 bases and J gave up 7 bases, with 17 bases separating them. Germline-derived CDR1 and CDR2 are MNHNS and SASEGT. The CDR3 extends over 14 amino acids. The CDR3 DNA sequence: TGTGCCAGCAGTACCCTGGACAGTCTTCCTGGCTACACCTTC. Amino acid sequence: CASSTLDSLPGYTF.

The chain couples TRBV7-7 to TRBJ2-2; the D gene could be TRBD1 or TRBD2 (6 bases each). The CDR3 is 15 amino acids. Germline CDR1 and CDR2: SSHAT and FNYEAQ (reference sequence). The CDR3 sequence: CASGPGTPNTGELFF. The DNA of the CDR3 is TGTGCTAGCGGCCCGGGGACACCGAACACCGGGGAGCTGTTTTTT.

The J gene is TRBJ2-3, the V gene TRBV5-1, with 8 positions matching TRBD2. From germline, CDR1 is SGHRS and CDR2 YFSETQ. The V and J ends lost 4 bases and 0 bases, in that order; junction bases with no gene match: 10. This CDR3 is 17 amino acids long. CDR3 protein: CASSPGYSGTSTDTQYF. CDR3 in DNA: TGCGCCAGCAGCCCCGGTTATAGCGGGACTAGCACAGATACGCAGTATTTT.

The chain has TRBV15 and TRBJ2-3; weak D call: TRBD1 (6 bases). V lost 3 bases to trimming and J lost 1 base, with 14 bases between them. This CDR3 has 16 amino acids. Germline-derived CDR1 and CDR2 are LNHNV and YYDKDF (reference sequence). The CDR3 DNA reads TGTGCCACCAGCAGCCTACAGGGTCAGGGCACAGATACGCAGTATTTT. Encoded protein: CATSSLQGQGTDTQYF.

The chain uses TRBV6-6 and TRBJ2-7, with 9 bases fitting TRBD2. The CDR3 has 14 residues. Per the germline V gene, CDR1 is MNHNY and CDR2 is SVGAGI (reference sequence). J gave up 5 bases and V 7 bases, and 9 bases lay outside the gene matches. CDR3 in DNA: TGTGCCAGCATCCAAAGCGGGAGGCTCAACGAGCAGTACTTC. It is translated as CASIQSGRLNEQYF.

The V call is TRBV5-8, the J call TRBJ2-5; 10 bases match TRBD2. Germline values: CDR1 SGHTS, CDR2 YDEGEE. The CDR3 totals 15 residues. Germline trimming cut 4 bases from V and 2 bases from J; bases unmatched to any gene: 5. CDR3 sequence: CASSVRTSGQETQYF. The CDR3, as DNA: TGTGCCAGCAGCGTCCGGACTAGCGGACAAGAGACCCAGTACTTC.

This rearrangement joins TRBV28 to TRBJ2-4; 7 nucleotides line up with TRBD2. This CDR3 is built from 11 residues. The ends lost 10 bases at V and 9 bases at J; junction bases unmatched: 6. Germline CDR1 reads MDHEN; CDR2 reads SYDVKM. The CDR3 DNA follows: TGTGCCATTCATGGGGGGGGCATTCAGTACTTC. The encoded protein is CAIHGGGIQYF.

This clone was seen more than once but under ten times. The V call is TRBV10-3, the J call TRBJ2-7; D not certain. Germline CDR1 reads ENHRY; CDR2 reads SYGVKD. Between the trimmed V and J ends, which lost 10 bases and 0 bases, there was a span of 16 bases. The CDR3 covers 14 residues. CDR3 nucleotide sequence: TGTGCCAGCGCCCCGGGTCCTAGCTCCTACGAGCAGTACTTC. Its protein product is CASAPGPSSYEQYF.

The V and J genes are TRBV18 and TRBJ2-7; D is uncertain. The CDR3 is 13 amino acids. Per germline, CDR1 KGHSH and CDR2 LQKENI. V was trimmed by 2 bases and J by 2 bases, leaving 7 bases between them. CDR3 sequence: CASSPGQTYEQYV. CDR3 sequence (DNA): TGTGCCAGCTCACCAGGGCAGACCTACGAGCAGTACGTC.

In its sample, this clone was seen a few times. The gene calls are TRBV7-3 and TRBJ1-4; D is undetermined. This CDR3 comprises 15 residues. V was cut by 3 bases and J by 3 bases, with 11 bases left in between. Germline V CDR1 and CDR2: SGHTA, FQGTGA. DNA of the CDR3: TGTGCCAGCAGCTTGAGCGGGGTCGCTAATGAAAAACTGTTTTTT. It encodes CASSLSGVANEKLFF.

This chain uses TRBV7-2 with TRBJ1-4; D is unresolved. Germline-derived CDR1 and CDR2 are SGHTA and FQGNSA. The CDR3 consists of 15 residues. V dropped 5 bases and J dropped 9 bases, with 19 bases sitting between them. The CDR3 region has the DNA TGTGCCAGCAGCCCTCCCGCGGGGAGTCATAAAAAACTGTTTTTT. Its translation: CASSPPAGSHKKLFF.

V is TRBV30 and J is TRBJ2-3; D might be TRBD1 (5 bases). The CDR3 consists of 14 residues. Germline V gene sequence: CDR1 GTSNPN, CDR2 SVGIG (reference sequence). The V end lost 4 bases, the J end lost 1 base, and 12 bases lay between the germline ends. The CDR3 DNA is TGTGCCTGGAATCCAGGGTTCCGCACAGATACGCAGTATTTT. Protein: CAWNPGFRTDTQYF.

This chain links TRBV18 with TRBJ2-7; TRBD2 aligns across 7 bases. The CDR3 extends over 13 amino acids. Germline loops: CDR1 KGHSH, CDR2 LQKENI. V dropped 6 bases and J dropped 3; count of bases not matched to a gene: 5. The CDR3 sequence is CASSVGGSYEQYF. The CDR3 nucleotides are TGTGCCAGCTCGGTCGGCGGGAGCTACGAGCAGTACTTC.